This T cell receptor (beta chain) was observed in a study of OX40 agonist ivuxolimab in advanced cancers. Across the study: The study treated patients with ivuxolimab, an agonistic anti-OX40 (CD134) antibody.

With regard to this clone: Its target is unknown.

Trimming stripped 2 bases from V and 8 bases from J, with 9 bases between. This CDR3 is built from 13 residues. Germline CDR1 and CDR2: SGHVS and FNYEAQ. TCRdb's copy holds only in-frame clones and misses some; the assay was immunoSEQ multiplex PCR. The sample gives about 68,000 clones, around 83% of which show up once; 1.4% is in the top ten. Findings and caveats of the study: Part of the nonresponder group also had normalized T-cell clonal expansion that was low.

The rearrangement links TRBV7-6 to TRBJ1-4, with D possibly being TRBD1 (5 bases). The input for sequencing was CD4+ or CD8+ T cells sorted from blood, taken in a trial of the OX40 agonist ivuxolimab. The receptor comes from an adult with an advanced solid tumor such as melanoma, head and neck, liver or kidney cancer. In nucleotides, the CDR3 is TGTGCCAGCAGCTTACGAGAGGGGGAAAAACTGTTTTTT. This encodes CASSLREGEKLFF. The complete variable domain, with remaining parts taken from reference TRBV7-6 and TRBJ1-4, reads GAGVSQSPRYKVTKRGQDVALRCDPISGHVSLYWYRQALGQGPEFLTYFNYEAQQDKSGLPNDRFSAERPEGSISTLTIQRTEQRDSAMYRCASSLREGEKLFFGSGTQLSVL.